Shown below are 21 T cell receptor beta chains from a single sample sequenced in a study of control samples from healthy donors and cancer patients. TCRdb's table, derived via immunoSEQ multiplex PCR, lists solely in-frame clones and lacks some. In the table there are 150,000 to 170,000 clones, 94% of which are singletons. Sequenced material: blood. These receptors were obtained from a man aged 40-49 years in good health.

The chain combines TRBV5-1 with TRBJ2-1, with 11 bases identical to TRBD2. Germline V gene lookup returns CDR1 SGHRS and CDR2 YFSETQ. This CDR3 has 16 amino acids. J was trimmed by 6 bases and V by 0 bases; bases with no gene match: 5. The DNA for the CDR3 is TGCGCCAGCAGCTTGGATTTTAGCGGGGGGGCCAATGAGCAGTTCTTC. As protein: CASSLDFSGGANEQFF.

This chain joins TRBV5-1 and TRBJ2-5; 12 positions agree with TRBD2. The CDR3 runs to 17 residues. With V trimmed by 0 bases and J by 2 bases, 5 bases remained unmatched. Germline lookup yields CDR1 SGHRS and CDR2 YFSETQ. CDR3 bases: TGCGCCAGCAGCTTGGCCGGGCTAGCGGGGGGGCAAGAGACCCAGTACTTC. This codes for CASSLAGLAGGQETQYF.

This chain connects TRBV6-5 to TRBJ1-1; D is undetermined. Germline assignment: CDR1 MNHEY and CDR2 SVGAGI. The CDR3 has 14 residues. The V end lost 7 bases, the J end lost 6 bases, and 18 bases lay between the germline ends. CDR3 region: CASTPGRSFAEAFF. The CDR3 DNA is TGTGCCAGCACCCCGGGAAGGAGTTTCGCTGAAGCTTTCTTT.

This clone has only one observation. The chain uses TRBV11-2 and TRBJ1-4, with TRBD1 matching 8 bases. The CDR3 is 17 residues long. Germline CDR1 reads SGHAT; CDR2 reads FQNNGV. Unmatched junction bases numbered 10, after V lost 2 bases and J lost 5 bases. CDR3 nucleotide sequence: TGTGCCAGCAGCTTAAACCCCTGGGACAGGACAAATGAAAAACTGTTTTTT. Its translation: CASSLNPWDRTNEKLFF.

The J gene is TRBJ2-7, the V gene TRBV6-2 or TRBV6-3; 7 nucleotides agree with TRBD1. This CDR3 has 14 residues. Germline-derived CDR1 and CDR2 are MNHEY and SVGEGT. Trimming removed 4 bases from V and 2 bases from J; junction bases left unmatched: 5. In DNA, the CDR3 is TGTGCCAGCAGTTTAAGGGACAGCGCCTACGAGCAGTACTTC. Protein sequence: CASSLRDSAYEQYF.

V usage is TRBV27 and J usage is TRBJ1-1; weak D call: TRBD1 (5 bases). The V end lost 1 base, the J end lost 11 bases, and 11 bases lay between the germline ends. This CDR3 is 12 amino acids long. In germline, CDR1 is MNHEY, CDR2 SMNVEV (reference sequence). CDR3 residues: CASSLWGERAFF. The CDR3, as DNA: TGTGCCAGCAGTTTATGGGGCGAGAGGGCTTTCTTT.

The chain has TRBV9 and TRBJ1-1; tentative D call: TRBD1 (5 bases). The CDR3 is made up of 18 amino acids. Trimming pared 3 bases from V and 0 bases from J, leaving 21 bases between. Germline V gene sequence: CDR1 SGDLS, CDR2 YYNGEE. CDR3 DNA: TGTGCCAGCAGCGAACGTATCGACAGCCTCGACATGAACACTGAAGCTTTCTTT. Amino acids: CASSERIDSLDMNTEAFF. The complete variable domain, with remaining parts taken from reference TRBV9 and TRBJ1-1, reads DSGVTQTPKHLITATGQRVTLRCSPRSGDLSVYWYQQSLDQGLQFLIQYYNGEERAKGNILERFSAQQFPDLHSELNLSSLELGDSALYFCASSERIDSLDMNTEAFFGQGTRLTVV.

The rearrangement links TRBV19 to TRBJ1-1; D may be TRBD1 (5 bases). The CDR3 length is 13 residues. Trimming pared 8 bases from V and 1 base from J, leaving 11 bases between. CDR1 is LNHDA, CDR2 SQIVND, per germline (reference sequence). The CDR3 loop is CASRLTGNTEAFF. CDR3 in DNA: TGTGCCAGTCGACTTACAGGGAACACTGAAGCTTTCTTT.

J is TRBJ2-7 and V is TRBV4-2; tentatively, D is TRBD2 (7 bases). The V end was cut by 4 bases, the J end by 2 bases, with 9 bases between. This CDR3 is 13 amino acids long. The germline V gene encodes CDR1 LGHNA and CDR2 YNFKEQ. In DNA form, the CDR3 reads TGTGCCAGCAGCCCGGGGGGCCCCTACGAGCAGTACTTC. It translates to CASSPGGPYEQYF.

This clone was seen once. The gene calls are TRBV4-1 and TRBJ2-3; TRBD2 matches 9 bases. The CDR3 has 18 amino acids. V trimming: 4 bases; J trimming: 0 bases; junction bases outside the gene matches: 11. Per germline, CDR1 MGHRA and CDR2 YSYEKL. CDR3 coding DNA: TGCGCCAGCAGCCCCAAACCTAGACTAGCGGTGAGCACAGATACGCAGTATTTT. Its translation: CASSPKPRLAVSTDTQYF.

This chain connects TRBV6-1 to TRBJ1-1; no reliable D call. V lost 2 bases and J 5 bases, leaving 18 bases between the germline ends. Germline lookup yields CDR1 MNHNS and CDR2 SASEGT. The CDR3 runs 16 residues. The CDR3 here is CASSETGGNVWTEAFF. As DNA, the CDR3 is TGTGCCAGCAGTGAAACCGGCGGGAACGTTTGGACTGAAGCTTTCTTT.

This chain joins TRBV27 and TRBJ2-3; D is undetermined. Germline V gives CDR1 MNHEY, CDR2 SMNVEV (reference sequence). The V gene lost 1 base and the J gene lost 0 bases, with 20 bases spanning the gap. The length of the CDR3 is 19 residues. CDR3 nucleotides: TGTGCCAGCAGTTTATGGGCAGCTTCTACCGGGTCTAGCACAGATACGCAGTATTTT. It is translated as CASSLWAASTGSSTDTQYF.

Only one count was recorded for this clone. The chain joins TRBV6-4 to TRBJ1-2; D call uncertain. The CDR3 totals 15 residues. The germline gives CDR1 MRHNA, CDR2 SNTAGT. The ends were cut back, 2 bases at V and 2 bases at J, with 12 bases in the middle. CDR3 nucleotides: TGTGCCAGCAGTGACGAGGACCCTCGAAACTATGGCTACACCTTC. Translating gives CASSDEDPRNYGYTF.

The chain uses TRBV19 and TRBJ1-5; 7 nucleotides match TRBD1. V lost 6 bases and J lost 4; bases outside the gene matches: 12. This CDR3 has 16 amino acids. Germline CDR1 is LNHDA and CDR2 is SQIVND (reference sequence). The CDR3 bases are TGTGCCAGTAGCGTAACGGAGGGACAGATTAATCAGCCCCAGCATTTT. Residues: CASSVTEGQINQPQHF.

The rearrangement joins TRBV5-1 to TRBJ2-2; 11 nucleotides agree with TRBD2. Germline CDR1 is SGHRS and CDR2 is YFSETQ. The CDR3 length is 15 residues. Trimming removed 6 bases from V and 7 bases from J; junction bases left unmatched: 8. The DNA for the CDR3 is TGCGCCAGCACCTGGACTAGCGGGTCTGACGGGGAGCTGTTTTTT. Translated, it gives CASTWTSGSDGELFF.

This clone showed up just once. The chain has TRBV4-2 and TRBJ2-6; 8 bases line up with TRBD1. The CDR3 length is 17 residues. J gave up 0 bases and V 1 base, and 2 bases lay outside the gene matches. Germline V gene data show CDR1 as LGHNA and CDR2 as YNFKEQ. The CDR3 loop reads CASSQGQGTSGANVLTF. The CDR3 DNA reads TGTGCCAGCAGCCAAGGACAGGGGACCTCTGGGGCCAACGTCCTGACTTTC.

The J gene is TRBJ1-3, the V gene TRBV28; weak D call: TRBD1 (5 bases). Trimming removed 3 bases at V and 4 bases at J, with 16 bases between. Germline CDR1 and CDR2: MDHEN and SYDVKM. The CDR3 runs to 16 residues. CDR3 protein: CASSLGGGGRGNTIYF. The CDR3 nucleotides read TGTGCCAGCAGTTTGGGTGGCGGGGGACGAGGAAACACCATATATTTT.

This rearrangement joins TRBV6-5 to TRBJ1-6; D may be TRBD1 (6 bases). With 6 bases removed from V and 7 bases from J, the gap between germline ends came to 10 bases. Germline values: CDR1 MNHEY, CDR2 SVGAGI. The CDR3 consists of 13 residues. Here the CDR3 DNA reads TGTGCCAGCAGGCAGGGGTGGAATTCACCCCTCCACTTT. Encoded protein: CASRQGWNSPLHF.

This rearrangement joins TRBV30 to TRBJ2-3; 9 nucleotides line up with TRBD2. V was pared by 0 bases and J by 4 bases, with 5 bases of the junction left unmatched. This CDR3 region has 15 residues. Looked up from germline, CDR1 is GTSNPN and CDR2 is SVGIG (reference sequence). CDR3 sequence (DNA): TGTGCCTGGAGTGTAGCGGGGGGCGCGTCAGATACGCAGTATTTT. As protein: CAWSVAGGASDTQYF.

This sequence joins TRBV29-1 and TRBJ1-1; D might be TRBD1 (5 bases). The CDR3 runs 15 residues. From germline, CDR1 is SQVTM and CDR2 ANQGSEA. V was shortened by 7 bases and J by 1 base, with 19 bases between the two germline ends. The chain's CDR3 is CSAAPGRNPNTEAFF. CDR3 nucleotides: TGCAGCGCTGCACCGGGACGCAACCCGAACACTGAAGCTTTCTTT.

The chain combines TRBV6-6 with TRBJ2-7; 7 bases line up with TRBD1. The CDR3 is made up of 14 amino acids. Unmatched junction bases numbered 5, after V lost 5 bases and J lost 1 base. The germline gives CDR1 MNHNY, CDR2 SVGAGI (reference sequence). In nucleotides, the CDR3 is TGTGCCAGCAGTGAGCCGGGACAGTCCTACGAGCAGTACTTC. This encodes CASSEPGQSYEQYF.